This entry is about one TCR beta chain. The target antigen is unknown. This sample was included in a study of vaccination effects on CD4 cells after COVID-19. Study results and limitations: Clones of infection and vaccine origin contracted markedly late after vaccination.

Clones were read by immunoSEQ multiplex PCR, and TCRdb kept only the in-frame ones, dropping some. The data hold about 55,000 clones, with roughly 70% observed a single time. Pools of viral peptides were used by the ViraFEST assay to expand antigen-specific CD4+ T cells ahead of sequencing. At the end of over 8 days of culture, CD4+ T cells were isolated. Prior SARS-CoV-2 infection was absent in the vaccine recipients, as shown by negative nucleocapsid antibodies. The authors exchanged half the medium for IL-2 medium on days 3 and 7. The clonotype originates from a human donor who received a COVID-19 vaccine. Sequences were derived from CD4+ T cells from PBMCs cultured with SARS-CoV-2 spike peptides, sampled before COVID-19 vaccination.

CDR3: CASRDVGATSEQFF. CDR3 DNA: TGTGCCAGCAGAGACGTGGGGGCTACTTCTGAGCAGTTCTTC. The rearrangement links TRBV7-2 to TRBJ2-1; weak D call: TRBD1 (6 bases). Germline lookup yields CDR1 SGHTA and CDR2 FQGNSA. The length of the CDR3 is 14 residues. V was pared by 6 bases and J by 9 bases, with 18 bases between.